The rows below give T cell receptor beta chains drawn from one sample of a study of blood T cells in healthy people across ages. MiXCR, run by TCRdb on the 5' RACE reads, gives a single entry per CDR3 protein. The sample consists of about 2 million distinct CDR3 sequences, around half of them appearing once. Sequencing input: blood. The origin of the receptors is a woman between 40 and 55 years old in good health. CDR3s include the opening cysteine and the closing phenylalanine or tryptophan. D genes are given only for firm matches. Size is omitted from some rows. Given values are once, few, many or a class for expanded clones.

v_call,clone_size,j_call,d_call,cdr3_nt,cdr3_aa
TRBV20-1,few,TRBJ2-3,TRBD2,TGCAGTAGCGGGGAACCAACTAGCACAGATACGCAGTATTTT,CSSGEPTSTDTQYF
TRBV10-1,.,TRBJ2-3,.,TGCGCCAGCAGTGAATCCACGAACACAGCGACAGATACGCAGTATTTT,CASSESTNTATDTQYF
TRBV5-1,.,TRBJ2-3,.,TGCGCCAGCAGCCTGACTAGTAAAACTAGCACAGATACGCAGTATTTT,CASSLTSKTSTDTQYF
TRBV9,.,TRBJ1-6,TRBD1,TGTGCCAGCAGCGTGACAGGGAAACATTCACCCCTCCACTTT,CASSVTGKHSPLHF
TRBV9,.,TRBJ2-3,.,TGTGCCAGCAGCGCCCCTCTGGGCTCCCGCACAGATACGCAGTATTTT,CASSAPLGSRTDTQYF
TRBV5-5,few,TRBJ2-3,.,TGTGCCAGCAGCTTGGATTCCCAGGCGTATCGTAGCACAGATACGCAGTATTTT,CASSLDSQAYRSTDTQYF
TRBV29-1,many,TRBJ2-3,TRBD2,TGCAGCGTTACAGGCGGGGGGGCAGCAGATACGCAGTATTTT,CSVTGGGAADTQYF
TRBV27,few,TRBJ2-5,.,TGTGCCAGCAGTTTTGGACAGATCGTAACCCAAGAGACCCAGTACTTC,CASSFGQIVTQETQYF
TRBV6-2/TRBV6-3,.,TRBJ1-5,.,TGTGCCAGCAGTTACTCGACAGCTCAGCCCCAGCATTTT,CASSYSTAQPQHF
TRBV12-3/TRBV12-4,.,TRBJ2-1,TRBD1,TGTGCCAGCAGTCGCCGGACAGGGAGGACCTACGATGAGCAGTTCTTC,CASSRRTGRTYDEQFF
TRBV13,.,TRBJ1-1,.,TGTGCCAGCAGTCCCACAGGTGACAACACTGAAGCTTTCTTT,CASSPTGDNTEAFF
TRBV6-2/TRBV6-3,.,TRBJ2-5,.,TGTGCCAGCAGTTACGATCGTCTTTGGGAGACCCAGTACTTC,CASSYDRLWETQYF
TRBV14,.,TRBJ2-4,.,TGTGCCAGCAGCCATTCCCCAGGACTTGGCAAAAACATTCAGTACTTC,CASSHSPGLGKNIQYF
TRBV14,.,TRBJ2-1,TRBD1,TGTGCCAGCAGCCAAGACGCGACAGGGGTCAATGAGCAGTTCTTC,CASSQDATGVNEQFF
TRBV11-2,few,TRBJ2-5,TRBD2,TGTGCCAGCAGCCGAGGGACTAAGGAGACCCAGTACTTC,CASSRGTKETQYF
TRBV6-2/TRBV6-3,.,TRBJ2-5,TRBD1,TGTGCCAGCGATCCGGGACAGGGGGCGAGGGAGCAGTACTTC,CASDPGQGAREQYF
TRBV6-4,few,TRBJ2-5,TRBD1,TGTGCCAGCAGTGAACCAGGGGGCGAGGGAGAGACCCAGTACTTC,CASSEPGGEGETQYF
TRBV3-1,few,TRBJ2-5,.,TGTGCCAGCAGCCCGGGGGCAGGAAAGTTCGAGACCCAGTACTTC,CASSPGAGKFETQYF
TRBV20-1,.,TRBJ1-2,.,TGCAGTGCTAGAGATTTTCAGGGACGGAGCTATGGCTACACCTTC,CSARDFQGRSYGYTF
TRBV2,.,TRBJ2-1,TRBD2,TGTGCCAGCACAAATGGGCTAGCGGGGGGGCGGTGGTTCTTC,CASTNGLAGGRWFF
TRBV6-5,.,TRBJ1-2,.,TGTGCCAGCACCGGGGACCTCAACTATGGCTACACCTTC,CASTGDLNYGYTF
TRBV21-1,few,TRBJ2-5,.,TGTGCCAGCAGCAAAGGATCGACTAGCGTAGAGACCCAGTACTTC,CASSKGSTSVETQYF
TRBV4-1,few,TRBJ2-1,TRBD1,TGCGCCAGCAGCCTCATCACGACAGGGGATGATGGTGAGCAGTTCTTC,CASSLITTGDDGEQFF
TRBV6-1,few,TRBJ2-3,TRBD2,TGTGCCAGCAGTGGTGAGCGGGGTAGCACAGATACGCAGTATTTT,CASSGERGSTDTQYF
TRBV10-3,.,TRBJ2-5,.,TGTGCCATCGGGGGTCGCGAGACCCAGTACTTC,CAIGGRETQYF